This is a list of T cell receptor beta chains from one sample in a study of control samples from healthy donors and cancer patients. Only in-frame clones appear in the TCRdb table, and some are missing; sequencing was by immunoSEQ multiplex PCR. The sample lists tens of thousands of clones, 85% to 90% occurring once. Sequencing used PBMCs. These TCRs come from a woman in her forties with lung cancer. The CDR3 runs from the conserved cysteine through the conserved F or W. The D gene is left open where the match is weak. Expanded clones get a size class; other rows say once, few or many, or leave the size out.

v_call	j_call	d_call	clone_size	cdr3_aa	cdr3_nt
TRBV6-5	TRBJ1-2	TRBD1	NA	CASGTGRYGYTF	TGTGCCAGCGGGACAGGGAGGTATGGCTACACCTTC
TRBV30	TRBJ1-6	NA	NA	CAWSFPVGSYNSPLHF	TGTGCCTGGAGTTTCCCCGTAGGATCCTATAATTCACCCCTCCACTTT
TRBV28	TRBJ1-6	NA	NA	CASSLVPEEGSPLHF	TGTGCCAGCAGTTTAGTGCCGGAGGAAGGGTCACCCCTCCACTTT
TRBV7-8	TRBJ1-1	NA	once	CASSFSGTEAFF	TGTGCCAGCAGCTTTAGCGGAACTGAAGCTTTCTTT
TRBV9	TRBJ2-1	TRBD2	NA	CASSAAGTSGGSSYNEQFF	TGTGCCAGCAGCGCCGCCGGGACTAGCGGGGGGAGCTCCTACAATGAGCAGTTCTTC
TRBV7-8	TRBJ1-6	NA	NA	CASSLETANNSPLHF	TGTGCCAGCAGCTTAGAGACGGCAAATAATTCACCCCTCCACTTT
TRBV27	TRBJ1-1	NA	NA	CASVMSWDGGEAFF	TGTGCCAGCGTGATGTCCTGGGACGGAGGGGAAGCTTTCTTT
TRBV4-3	TRBJ1-6	NA	NA	CASSQDPPDGNSPLHF	TGCGCCAGCAGCCAAGATCCCCCAGACGGGAATTCACCCCTCCACTTT
TRBV19	TRBJ2-7	TRBD2	NA	CASSPLAASYEQYF	TGTGCCAGTAGTCCGCTAGCGGCGTCCTACGAGCAGTACTTC
TRBV29-1	TRBJ1-3	NA	few	CSVEWGLGASGNTIYF	TGCAGCGTTGAATGGGGCTTAGGGGCCTCTGGAAACACCATATATTTT
TRBV28	TRBJ2-3	TRBD1	NA	CASSSGTGPTDTQYF	TGTGCCAGCAGTTCCGGGACAGGGCCCACAGATACGCAGTATTTT
TRBV19	TRBJ1-1	TRBD1	once	CASRDRGNTEAFF	TGTGCCAGTAGGGACAGGGGGAACACTGAAGCTTTCTTT
TRBV11-2	TRBJ2-1	NA	NA	CASSKPGEGAYNEQFF	TGTGCCAGCAGCAAACCCGGGGAGGGGGCCTACAATGAGCAGTTCTTC
TRBV11-3	TRBJ1-2	NA	few	CASSLEAEQPHYGYTF	TGTGCCAGCAGCTTAGAGGCGGAACAGCCACACTATGGCTACACCTTC
TRBV12-3/TRBV12-4	TRBJ2-7	NA	few	CASQLGAGNEQYF	TGTGCCAGCCAATTAGGGGCGGGAAACGAGCAGTACTTC
TRBV6-5	TRBJ1-5	NA	NA	CASSYSRGRGQPQHF	TGTGCCAGCAGTTACTCGCGGGGGAGGGGTCAGCCCCAGCATTTT
TRBV27	TRBJ1-2	NA	NA	CASSFSGRHGYTF	TGTGCCAGCAGTTTTTCGGGCAGGCATGGCTACACCTTC
TRBV5-1	TRBJ1-3	NA	NA	CASSFDGPTGRNTIYF	TGCGCCAGCAGCTTCGACGGGCCAACGGGCCGAAACACCATATATTTT
TRBV6-2/TRBV6-3	TRBJ2-7	NA	once	CASSLPPPYEQHF	TGTGCCAGCAGCCTACCACCGCCGTACGAGCAGCACTTC
TRBV6-2/TRBV6-3	TRBJ1-6	TRBD1	NA	CASSPPGQGNSPLHF	TGTGCCAGCAGTCCACCGGGACAGGGTAATTCACCCCTCCACTTT
TRBV5-6	TRBJ2-7	NA	NA	CASSLRVSYEQYF	TGTGCCAGCAGCTTGCGGGTATCCTACGAGCAGTACTTC
TRBV10-3	TRBJ1-5	TRBD1	few	CAISDTGGNQPQHF	TGTGCCATCAGTGACACAGGGGGCAATCAGCCCCAGCATTTT
TRBV6-2/TRBV6-3	TRBJ1-1	TRBD1	NA	CASSTNRGAEAFF	TGTGCCAGCAGTACAAACAGGGGGGCTGAAGCTTTCTTT
TRBV10-2	TRBJ2-7	NA	few	CASTSQDSAYEQYF	TGCGCCAGCACTTCCCAGGACAGTGCCTACGAGCAGTACTTC
TRBV18	TRBJ1-4	NA	NA	CASSPSRRALNEKLFF	TGTGCCAGCTCACCCTCGCGGCGGGCCCTTAATGAAAAACTGTTTTTT
TRBV18	TRBJ1-6	TRBD1	NA	CASSRQGPLGYNSPLHF	TGTGCCAGCTCACGACAGGGGCCCCTAGGGTATAATTCACCCCTCCACTTT
TRBV7-6	TRBJ2-5	TRBD2	once	CASSAQLAGGQETQYF	TGTGCCAGCAGCGCACAGTTAGCGGGGGGGCAAGAGACCCAGTACTTC
TRBV27	TRBJ1-2	NA	NA	CASSPILPTGSGGYTF	TGTGCCAGCAGTCCAATACTCCCGACGGGTTCGGGGGGCTACACCTTC
TRBV5-4	TRBJ1-6	NA	NA	CASSWTDTENSPLHF	TGTGCCAGCAGCTGGACAGACACTGAGAATTCACCCCTCCACTTT
TRBV21-1	TRBJ2-1	NA	NA	CASSKGGLAGGPLEYEQFF	TGTGCCAGCAGCAAAGGAGGTCTAGCGGGGGGCCCCCTAGAATATGAGCAGTTCTTC
TRBV25-1	TRBJ1-1	TRBD1	NA	CASSEGTGYIAEAFF	TGTGCCAGCAGTGAGGGGACAGGGTATATCGCTGAAGCTTTCTTT
TRBV7-8	TRBJ2-1	NA	NA	CASSPPLRLGNEQFF	TGTGCCAGCAGCCCCCCGCTTCGTCTGGGGAATGAGCAGTTCTTC
TRBV5-1	TRBJ1-4	NA	NA	CASNGGREGEKLFF	TGCGCCAGCAATGGAGGCAGGGAGGGAGAAAAACTGTTTTTT
TRBV7-2	TRBJ1-1	NA	NA	CASSFGGNTEAFF	TGTGCCAGCAGCTTCGGGGGGAACACTGAAGCTTTCTTT
TRBV11-3	TRBJ2-1	TRBD1	NA	CASRDTGTGIHEQFF	TGTGCCAGCAGGGACACCGGGACAGGGATCCATGAGCAGTTCTTC
TRBV2	TRBJ2-3	TRBD2	once	CASSGLAGGPTDTQYF	TGTGCCAGCAGCGGACTAGCGGGGGGTCCCACAGATACGCAGTATTTT
TRBV7-2	TRBJ2-5	NA	NA	CASSPVGFKEPLETQYF	TGTGCCAGCAGTCCAGTAGGCTTTAAAGAACCCCTGGAGACCCAGTACTTC
TRBV11-2	TRBJ1-6	NA	few	CASSPNSRGSPLHF	TGTGCCAGCAGCCCAAATTCCAGGGGTTCACCCCTCCACTTT
TRBV19	TRBJ1-5	NA	NA	CASSIPGQKYSNQPQHF	TGTGCCAGTAGTATACCGGGGCAGAAATATAGCAATCAGCCCCAGCATTTT
TRBV30	TRBJ2-1	TRBD2	NA	CAWSWDGGDKQFF	TGTGCCTGGAGTTGGGACGGGGGGGACAAGCAGTTCTTC
TRBV11-3	TRBJ1-1	NA	NA	CASSSWGRKNTEAFF	TGTGCCAGCAGCTCTTGGGGGAGAAAGAACACTGAAGCTTTCTTT
TRBV3-1/TRBV3-2	TRBJ1-1	NA	NA	CASSQERGRGNTEAFF	TGTGCCAGCAGCCAAGAGCGGGGGCGGGGGAACACTGAAGCTTTCTTT
TRBV5-1	TRBJ2-7	NA	few	CASSSPPGQDFHYEQYF	TGCGCCAGCAGCTCCCCGCCGGGGCAGGACTTCCACTACGAGCAGTACTTC
TRBV3-1/TRBV3-2	TRBJ2-3	TRBD2	NA	CASSTISGGAAYGTDTQYF	TGTGCCAGCAGTACGATTAGCGGGGGGGCCGCTTATGGCACAGATACGCAGTATTTT
TRBV29-1	TRBJ2-7	NA	NA	CSVGGGGSYEQYF	TGCAGCGTCGGGGGAGGGGGTTCCTACGAGCAGTACTTC
TRBV9	TRBJ2-5	NA	NA	CASSVGSWGGLGQETQYF	TGTGCCAGCAGCGTAGGATCATGGGGGGGGCTGGGGCAAGAGACCCAGTACTTC
TRBV4-1	TRBJ2-2	TRBD1	NA	CASSHYRDRGLGGELFF	TGCGCCAGCAGCCACTACCGGGACAGGGGGCTTGGCGGGGAGCTGTTTTTT
TRBV18	TRBJ1-3	NA	NA	CASSPPTGRPGNTIYF	TGTGCCAGCTCACCACCGACGGGACGCCCAGGAAACACCATATATTTT
TRBV5-6	TRBJ2-3	TRBD2	few	CASSNTGTSGSTDTQYF	TGTGCCAGCAGCAACACCGGGACTAGCGGGAGCACAGATACGCAGTATTTT
TRBV2	TRBJ1-2	NA	NA	CASSEVGGYTF	TGTGCCAGCAGTGAAGTGGGTGGCTACACCTTC
TRBV30	TRBJ1-3	NA	once	CAWSVGVTGNTIYF	TGTGCCTGGAGTGTCGGGGTAACCGGAAACACCATATATTTT
TRBV5-1	TRBJ2-1	TRBD2	once	CASSNPGGYNEQFF	TGCGCCAGCAGTAACCCCGGGGGGTACAATGAGCAGTTCTTC
TRBV11-2	TRBJ1-6	NA	NA	CASTLRAPYNSPLHF	TGTGCCAGCACCCTCAGGGCCCCCTATAATTCACCCCTCCACTTT